These T cell receptor beta chains were read from a single sample in a study of patients and donors after allogeneic stem cell transplantation. MiXCR was run by TCRdb on the RT-PCR reads, yielding one entry per CDR3 protein. The repertoire has 200,000 to 250,000 distinct CDR3 sequences, 12% to 15% of them found once; the top ten carry approximately 10%. The source material was blood, either unsorted or a sorted T cell fraction (not recorded which). The receptors shown here come from a human donor who was either an allogeneic HSCT recipient or a stem cell or donor lymphocyte infusion donor (not recorded which). It is not recorded whose cells these are; they may come from a transplant donor. The CDR3 runs from the conserved cysteine through the conserved F or W.

>TRBJ2-3|TRBV4-2
CASSQQAGLGDTQYF
>TRBJ1-1|TRBV15
CATSRMGQGNTEAFF
>TRBJ2-5|TRBV20-1
CSARVDSRRQETQYF
>TRBJ2-1|TRBV6-2/TRBV6-3
CASSDRGVNEQFF
>TRBJ2-3|TRBV7-3
CASSPRGLADTQYF
>TRBJ2-1|TRBV29-1
CSVEPGNEQFF
>TRBJ1-5|TRBV12-3/TRBV12-4
CASSLAQGSNQPQHF
>TRBJ2-7|TRBV2
CATELKRGNEQYF
>TRBJ2-3|TRBV15
CATSRDLGDTQYF
>TRBJ2-7|TRBV7-2
CASSLRQGAVEQYF
>TRBJ1-1|TRBV5-8
CASSRGVGVNTEAFF
>TRBJ1-5|TRBV29-1
CSVGVGGFNQPQHF
>TRBJ1-1|TRBV27
CASSLNWGQGFMNTEAFF
>TRBJ1-6|TRBV20-1
CSARGGSPLHF
>TRBJ2-7|TRBV7-9
CASSIGSSHEQYF
>TRBJ1-2|TRBV6-2/TRBV6-3
CASSSGSLNYGYTF
>TRBJ1-2|TRBV14
CASSRLGEQIYGYTF
>TRBJ2-3|TRBV30
CAWTRAGDSDTQYF
>TRBJ1-2|TRBV2
CASRTRPYGYTF
>TRBJ1-2|TRBV27
CASSGGGQVYTF
>TRBJ2-1|TRBV5-1
CASSLYTDSYNEQFF
>TRBJ2-5|TRBV7-2
CASSGTSGGGETQYF
>TRBJ1-3|TRBV20-1
CSASDRGFAGNTIYF
>TRBJ2-3|TRBV5-1
CSSSLGSSTDTQYF
>TRBJ1-3|TRBV28
CASSLNLGQGAGNTIYF
>TRBJ2-1|TRBV30
CAWERDRDAQFF
>TRBJ2-2|TRBV11-2
CASSLDRGTGELFF
>TRBJ1-2|TRBV20-1
CSAQTGDIGYTF
>TRBJ2-3|TRBV29-1
CSMGGTSGRPSTDTQYF
>TRBJ2-5|TRBV7-6
CASSWDMHQETQYF
>TRBJ2-7|TRBV20-1
CSARGAGPNEQYF
>TRBJ1-2|TRBV20-1
CSARFTGYGYTF
>TRBJ2-1|TRBV15
CATSRVVQRGNYNEQFF